This T cell receptor (beta chain) was found in a study of control samples from healthy donors and cancer patients. TCRdb keeps only in-frame clones here, not all; method: immunoSEQ multiplex PCR. The sample lists about 51,000 clones, 75% to 85% seen once, with over 9.5% in the top ten. CDR1 and CDR2 from the germline V gene are MNHNS and SASEGT. The CDR3 sequence is 16 residues long. V was clipped by 3 bases and J by 4 bases; unmatched bases: 6. The sequence came from a man between 70 and 80 years old in good health. The V call is TRBV6-1, the J call TRBJ1-2; 12 nucleotides align to TRBD1. The sample taken for sequencing was blood. CDR3 DNA: TGTGCCAGCAGTGACCAAGGGACAGGGGGCGGCTATGGCTACACCTTC. Encoded protein: CASSDQGTGGGYGYTF.